These T cell receptor beta chains were read from a single sample in a study of blood T cell repertoires in COVID-19. This table comes from immunoSEQ multiplex PCR, and its TCRdb copy is limited to in-frame clones, with some not included. The profile shows roughly 330,000 clones, 70% to 90% of them singletons. The sample consisted of PBMCs or T cells enriched from blood (not recorded which). All receptors derive from a young woman who had recovered from COVID-19. Each CDR3 is given with its conserved first and last residue. The order of the fields is clone size, D gene, J gene, V gene, CDR3 protein, CDR3 DNA. The D gene is left open where the match is weak. Only some rows state a clone size, as once, few, many or a class for expanded clones.

clone size: -; D gene: -; J gene: TRBJ1-1; V gene: TRBV30; CDR3 protein: CAWSRPGLEAFF; CDR3 DNA: TGTGCCTGGAGCAGGCCCGGACTCGAAGCTTTCTTT
clone size: -; D gene: TRBD1; J gene: TRBJ1-2; V gene: TRBV7-8; CDR3 protein: CASSFEQGGLGYGYTF; CDR3 DNA: TGTGCCAGCAGCTTTGAACAGGGGGGATTGGGCTATGGCTACACCTTC
clone size: -; D gene: TRBD1; J gene: TRBJ1-6; V gene: TRBV5-1; CDR3 protein: CASSLIQGDSPLHF; CDR3 DNA: TGCGCCAGCAGCTTGATTCAGGGGGATTCACCCCTCCACTTT
clone size: -; D gene: -; J gene: TRBJ1-2; V gene: TRBV11-1; CDR3 protein: CASSPVSSGGYTF; CDR3 DNA: TGTGCCAGCAGCCCGGTGTCTTCGGGTGGCTACACCTTC
clone size: -; D gene: -; J gene: TRBJ2-2; V gene: TRBV5-1; CDR3 protein: CASSLGQVANTGELFF; CDR3 DNA: TGCGCCAGCAGCTTGGGGCAGGTCGCGAACACCGGGGAGCTGTTTTTT
clone size: -; D gene: TRBD2; J gene: TRBJ2-7; V gene: TRBV5-1; CDR3 protein: CASSSRGDPYEQYF; CDR3 DNA: TGCGCCAGCAGCTCTCGGGGGGACCCCTACGAGCAGTACTTC
clone size: once; D gene: -; J gene: TRBJ2-1; V gene: TRBV10-3; CDR3 protein: CAISGLAAGENEQFF; CDR3 DNA: TGTGCCATCAGTGGATTGGCCGCAGGGGAAAATGAGCAGTTCTTC
clone size: -; D gene: -; J gene: TRBJ1-2; V gene: TRBV9; CDR3 protein: CASSGPYSSNYGYTF; CDR3 DNA: TGTGCCAGCAGTGGTCCCTATTCTTCTAACTATGGCTACACCTTC
clone size: -; D gene: TRBD2; J gene: TRBJ2-5; V gene: TRBV6-6; CDR3 protein: CASSYLGLAGGQTQYF; CDR3 DNA: TGTGCCAGCAGTTACCTGGGACTAGCGGGGGGTCAGACCCAGTACTTC
clone size: -; D gene: -; J gene: TRBJ2-5; V gene: TRBV7-9; CDR3 protein: CASSSPVGSQETQYF; CDR3 DNA: TGTGCCAGCAGCTCCCCGGTGGGCAGCCAAGAGACCCAGTACTTC
clone size: -; D gene: -; J gene: TRBJ1-2; V gene: TRBV6-6; CDR3 protein: CASTPTGAGNYGYTF; CDR3 DNA: TGTGCCAGCACCCCAACGGGCGCGGGGAACTATGGCTACACCTTC
clone size: -; D gene: TRBD2; J gene: TRBJ2-5; V gene: TRBV7-2; CDR3 protein: CASSPGGAGDETQYF; CDR3 DNA: TGTGCCAGCAGCCCCGGGGGGGCCGGAGACGAGACCCAGTACTTC
clone size: -; D gene: -; J gene: TRBJ1-3; V gene: TRBV18; CDR3 protein: CASSPTRDFSGNTIYF; CDR3 DNA: TGTGCCAGCTCACCAACCCGGGACTTCTCTGGAAACACCATATATTTT
clone size: -; D gene: -; J gene: TRBJ2-7; V gene: TRBV7-2; CDR3 protein: CASSLSTGLSSYEQYF; CDR3 DNA: TGTGCCAGCAGCTTATCCACAGGGCTGAGCTCCTACGAGCAGTACTTC
clone size: -; D gene: -; J gene: TRBJ1-4; V gene: TRBV27; CDR3 protein: CASSDGLGGLFF; CDR3 DNA: TGTGCCAGCAGCGACGGCTTAGGAGGACTGTTTTTT
clone size: -; D gene: -; J gene: TRBJ1-1; V gene: TRBV5-1; CDR3 protein: CASRLQGQGLGTEAFF; CDR3 DNA: TGCGCCAGCAGATTGCAGGGGCAGGGGTTGGGTACTGAAGCTTTCTTT
clone size: once; D gene: TRBD2; J gene: TRBJ2-1; V gene: TRBV20-1; CDR3 protein: CSASSSGGSSYNEQFF; CDR3 DNA: TGCAGTGCTAGTAGTAGCGGGGGAAGCTCCTACAATGAGCAGTTCTTC
clone size: -; D gene: -; J gene: TRBJ1-5; V gene: TRBV19; CDR3 protein: CASSDGTPSNQPQHF; CDR3 DNA: TGTGCCAGTAGTGACGGGACACCTAGCAATCAGCCCCAGCATTTT
clone size: many; D gene: -; J gene: TRBJ1-1; V gene: TRBV9; CDR3 protein: CASSTGSNTEAFF; CDR3 DNA: TGTGCCAGCAGCACGGGTTCGAACACTGAAGCTTTCTTT
clone size: once; D gene: TRBD1; J gene: TRBJ2-7; V gene: TRBV6-5; CDR3 protein: CASSRSGQVSYEQYF; CDR3 DNA: TGTGCCAGCAGCCGCTCGGGACAGGTCTCCTACGAGCAGTACTTC
clone size: -; D gene: -; J gene: TRBJ1-5; V gene: TRBV15; CDR3 protein: CATSGDRNQPQHF; CDR3 DNA: TGTGCCACCAGCGGAGACAGGAATCAGCCCCAGCATTTT
clone size: -; D gene: -; J gene: TRBJ1-2; V gene: TRBV25-1; CDR3 protein: CASSEYRGWNYGYTF; CDR3 DNA: TGTGCCAGCAGTGAATATAGGGGTTGGAACTATGGCTACACCTTC
clone size: -; D gene: -; J gene: TRBJ1-2; V gene: TRBV19; CDR3 protein: CASSPGQYGYTF; CDR3 DNA: TGTGCCAGTAGTCCCGGACAGTATGGCTACACCTTC
clone size: -; D gene: -; J gene: TRBJ1-2; V gene: TRBV7-9; CDR3 protein: CASSPPPGSGVTNYGYTF; CDR3 DNA: TGTGCCAGCAGCCCGCCCCCAGGGTCAGGAGTTACTAACTATGGCTACACCTTC
clone size: -; D gene: -; J gene: TRBJ1-1; V gene: TRBV29-1; CDR3 protein: CSVAGSEDLNTEAFF; CDR3 DNA: TGCAGCGTAGCAGGGTCGGAAGACCTGAACACTGAAGCTTTCTTT
clone size: few; D gene: -; J gene: TRBJ2-7; V gene: TRBV3-1/TRBV3-2; CDR3 protein: CASSQDPWAAPASYEQYF; CDR3 DNA: TGTGCCAGCAGCCAAGATCCGTGGGCCGCGCCCGCCTCCTACGAGCAGTACTTC
clone size: -; D gene: TRBD1; J gene: TRBJ2-1; V gene: TRBV27; CDR3 protein: CASKGDRGYNEQFF; CDR3 DNA: TGTGCCAGCAAAGGGGACAGGGGTTACAATGAGCAGTTCTTC
clone size: -; D gene: TRBD1; J gene: TRBJ1-3; V gene: TRBV5-6; CDR3 protein: CASSPGTGDRKSGNTIYF; CDR3 DNA: TGTGCCAGCAGCCCGGGGACAGGGGACCGAAAGAGTGGAAACACCATATATTTT
clone size: -; D gene: -; J gene: TRBJ1-5; V gene: TRBV18; CDR3 protein: CASSPQNSNQPQHF; CDR3 DNA: TGTGCCAGCTCACCTCAGAATAGCAATCAGCCCCAGCATTTT
clone size: few; D gene: -; J gene: TRBJ2-7; V gene: TRBV5-8; CDR3 protein: CASSLRGSYEQYF; CDR3 DNA: TGTGCCAGCAGCCTTAGGGGCTCCTACGAGCAGTACTTC
clone size: -; D gene: TRBD1; J gene: TRBJ2-3; V gene: TRBV18; CDR3 protein: CASSPRGQGSTDTQYF; CDR3 DNA: TGTGCCAGCTCACCACGAGGACAGGGGAGCACAGATACGCAGTATTTT
clone size: few; D gene: TRBD1; J gene: TRBJ1-4; V gene: TRBV30; CDR3 protein: CAWSTGTGDEKLFF; CDR3 DNA: TGTGCCTGGAGTACCGGGACAGGGGATGAAAAACTGTTTTTT
clone size: -; D gene: TRBD1; J gene: TRBJ2-5; V gene: TRBV3-1/TRBV3-2; CDR3 protein: CASSPRPGQGGIYGTQYF; CDR3 DNA: TGTGCCAGCAGCCCCCGCCCCGGACAGGGCGGCATCTACGGGACCCAGTACTTC